This T cell receptor beta chain was captured by sequencing in a study of beta chain features in type 1 diabetes (dated by TCRdb to between 2017 and 2018). The study in broad terms: Patients and healthy donors did not differ in mean age, gender distribution, total cell number or subset yield. A total of approximately 100 million sorted cells were examined across all samples, and the number of cells per subset was strongly correlated with RNA yield. The study compared TCRB repertoires of sorted circulating CD4+ T cell subsets between recently diagnosed type 1 diabetes patients and matched healthy donors. Whereas all 30 or so donors provided naive and central memory subsets, regulatory and stem cell-like memory subsets were isolated from just 8 patients and about 8 healthy donors.

The entire amount of isolated RNA was reverse transcribed using the High Capacity cDNA Reverse Transcription Kit, so the sequenced TCRB transcripts were expressed ones. Deep immunoSEQ sequencing was applied to naive, central memory and regulatory T cell samples, giving an average of around 4 million total reads per sample. After sorted cells were lysed in RLT buffer, RNA was extracted with DNase-treated RNeasy Micro or Mini kits, with the choice depending on cell number. To prevent cross-contamination, every cell subset was processed on its own, while patient and healthy donor samples were processed together. Using the immunoSEQ multiplex PCR, TCRB sequences were amplified from cDNA into 87-bp fragments spanning the CDR3 region. Sequencing of the amplicons was performed on the Illumina HiSeq platform. The authors' analysis ran thus. Synthetic template baselines were used to correct PCR bias computationally, reads within Hamming distance 2 were collapsed, and singletons that could not be merged were discarded. Reads were aligned against IMGT to assign V, D and J genes, CDR3 length and insertions or deletions at six rearrangement sites. Clonotype counts were normalized to sorted cell number within each subset before computing true diversity and Gini coefficients with the tcR R package. Repertoire sharing was quantified using the overlap coefficient calculated on TCRB nucleotide sequences. Out-of-frame TCRB sequences from naive cells were analyzed to stand in for the pre-selection repertoire. This immuneACCESS table, as held by TCRdb, lists in-frame sequences with V and J called but not all clones. Of the missing ones, under half trace to an unresolved V gene in checked studies; the others have no known cause. The V and J calls and the clone size are those of that table, but D and trimming were determined from the DNA. The sample includes 600,000 or so clones, with over 11% observed a single time. The top ten constitute approximately 0.042% of the sample.

Trimming takes 3 bases from V and 6 bases from J, and the germline ends sit 18 bases apart. CDR3 length: 15 amino acids, cysteine to phenylalanine. The only DNA kept is the CDR3, 45 bases in frame from the first base. The germline V gene encodes CDR1 SNHLY and CDR2 FYNNEI. Overall study results and their limits: Because small numbers of individuals were included in the HLA sub-analyses, any influence of HLA type on TCRB rearrangement was left unresolved. Sequencing cDNA rather than genomic DNA could over-represent highly expressing activated cells, although activation and CD3 levels did not differ between groups. In all four CD4+ subsets, TCRB CDR3 length was moderately but significantly shorter in type 1 diabetes patients. PCR might favor shorter templates, but patient and control samples were amplified and corrected together, so any skew would affect both groups equally. Naive, central memory and regulatory TCRB repertoires appeared to be more similar among patients than among healthy donors. At VDJ recombination sites, type 1 diabetes patients had fewer insertions and more deleted nucleotides, which implies abnormalities in thymic rearrangement.

This clone came up a few times. This clone's antigen is unknown. No base quality values were provided; no much bigger clone lies one nucleotide off. A single peripheral blood draw of about 116 mL on average was collected from each donor into heparinised tubes. A BD FACSAria II was used to sort naive, central memory, regulatory and stem cell-like memory CD4+ T cells with a panel that included CD45RO, CCR7, CD25, CD127, CD95 and CD27. Purity was above 98% for every sorted population. Right away, PBMCs were isolated by Lymphoprep density gradient centrifugation and were stained directly, with no culture step. So that batch effects would be minimized, each experiment stained and sorted samples in pairs, pairing one healthy donor with one patient.

The clonotype comes from a young man with type 1 diabetes. Sequenced input: naive CD4+ T cells from blood. This specimen's cell subset or site label, interpreted: true naive CD4+ T cells. The chain employs TRBV2 and TRBJ2-7; too little of a D gene remains to name it. In nucleotides, the sequence is TGTGCCAGCAGTGACGTCTCCTCCATCCAATCCGAGCAGTACTTC. Its protein reads: CASSDVSSIQSEQYF.